The 10 T cell receptor beta chains in this list originate from one sample, sequenced in a study of cytomegalovirus exposure and HLA in healthy donors (TCRdb year 2017). The library came from the immunoSEQ multiplex PCR assay. The multiplex PCR relied on a mix of 60 forward primers for TCR Vbeta segments and 13 reverse primers for TCR Jbeta segments. In TCRdb, the immuneACCESS table is reduced to in-frame sequences with V and J assigned. These tables do not hold every clone; where another copy was compared, an unresolved V gene accounts for under half, and the others remain unexplained. A total of roughly 140,000 clones appear in this sample, roughly 77% of them only once. About 4% of the sample goes to the ten largest clones. The sequenced sample consisted of PBMCs. These receptors came from a human donor in good health.

V usage is TRBV19 and J usage is TRBJ1-1, with 8 bases identical to TRBD1. The CDR3 length is 14 residues. Germline CDR1 and CDR2: LNHDA and SQIVND (reference sequence). The V segment lost 3 bases and the J segment 4 bases; nucleotides outside the gene matches: 4. CDR3 residues: CASSMPDRGTEAFF. The CDR3 coding sequence is TGTGCCAGTAGTATGCCCGACAGGGGCACTGAAGCTTTCTTT.

This clone occurred a few times. The chain joins TRBV6-1 to TRBJ1-4, with 10 bases that match TRBD1. The ends lost 8 bases at V and 5 bases at J; junction bases unmatched: 8. The CDR3 is 15 amino acids. In germline, CDR1 is MNHNS, CDR2 SASEGT. In nucleotides, the CDR3 is TGTGCCAGCGGGGACAGGGGTTCTGGCAATGAAAAACTGTTTTTT. The encoded protein is CASGDRGSGNEKLFF.

This rearrangement joins TRBV9 to TRBJ2-5, with TRBD2 identical over 9 bases. CDR3 size: 17 residues. Trimming at V came to 0 bases and at J to 5 bases, leaving 11 bases not matched to a gene. Germline CDR1 reads SGDLS; CDR2 reads YYNGEE. CDR3 protein: CASSVGQLAGGGETQYF. CDR3 coding DNA: TGTGCCAGCAGCGTAGGACAACTAGCGGGTGGGGGGGAGACCCAGTACTTC.

The chain combines TRBV4-1 with TRBJ2-5, with D maybe TRBD1 (5 bases). V was cut by 1 base and J by 1 base, with 13 bases left in between. Germline V lookup: CDR1 MGHRA, CDR2 YSYEKL. This CDR3 contains 16 residues. The CDR3 loop reads CASSQVEQASQETQYF. The CDR3 coding sequence is TGCGCCAGCAGCCAAGTGGAACAGGCGAGCCAAGAGACCCAGTACTTC.

V usage is TRBV5-4 and J usage is TRBJ2-7; 7 nucleotides agree with TRBD1. The CDR3 runs 15 residues. Germline V gene data show CDR1 as SGHNT and CDR2 as YYREEE (reference sequence). J was trimmed by 3 bases and V by 0 bases; bases with no gene match: 6. CDR3 DNA: TGTGCCAGCAGCTTGGGGGCCAGGGGGAACTACGAGCAGTACTTC. Encoded protein: CASSLGARGNYEQYF.

The chain couples TRBV7-2 to TRBJ2-7, with 7 nucleotides matching TRBD1. Trimming took 2 bases from V and 6 from J; bases not matched to a gene: 7. There are 14 residues in the CDR3. Germline CDR1 is SGHTA and CDR2 is FQGNSA. CDR3 region: CASSLNRGSVEQYF. For the CDR3, the DNA is TGTGCCAGCAGCTTAAACAGGGGTTCCGTCGAGCAGTACTTC.

Note on this clone: Distinct nucleotide sequences in the sample also encode this CDR3. The CDR3 DNA reads TGTGCCAGTAGTATAAGGGGGAGCTCCTACGAGCAGTACTTC. It translates to CASSIRGSSYEQYF. V gene TRBV19 combines with J gene TRBJ2-7, with a tentative D call TRBD1 (6 bases). The germline gives CDR1 LNHDA, CDR2 SQIVND (reference sequence). V was shortened by 2 bases and J by 0 bases, with 8 bases between the two germline ends. The CDR3 is made up of 14 amino acids. Drawing the rest from reference TRBV19 and TRBJ2-7, the complete variable domain is DGGITQSPKYLFRKEGQNVTLSCEQNLNHDAMYWYRQDPGQGLRLIYYSQIVNDFQKGDIAEGYSVSREKKESFPLTVTSAQKNPTAFYLCASSIRGSSYEQYFGPGTRLTVT.

The chain recombines TRBV27 with TRBJ2-7, with D possibly matching TRBD2 (6 bases). This CDR3 is 14 amino acids long. Germline V lookup: CDR1 MNHEY, CDR2 SMNVEV (reference sequence). The ends were cut back, 7 bases at V and 2 bases at J, with 15 bases in the middle. CDR3 in amino acids: CASKEGRGAYEQYF. Written as DNA, the CDR3 is TGTGCCAGCAAGGAGGGTCGCGGCGCCTACGAGCAGTACTTC.

The V and J genes are TRBV19 and TRBJ1-3, with D unclear. Trimming pared 5 bases from V and 2 bases from J, leaving 7 bases between. Germline loops: CDR1 LNHDA, CDR2 SQIVND (reference sequence). The CDR3 sequence is 13 residues long. The CDR3 is CASSPQAGNTIYF. The CDR3, as DNA: TGTGCCAGTAGTCCCCAGGCTGGAAACACCATATATTTT.

The chain has TRBV7-9 and TRBJ2-2, with 9 bases identical to TRBD1. This CDR3 is 16 amino acids long. In germline, CDR1 is SEHNR, CDR2 FQNEAQ (reference sequence). Trimming removed 5 bases from V and 2 bases from J; junction bases left unmatched: 6. This CDR3 is CASSTRQGENTGELFF. In nucleotides, the CDR3 is TGTGCCAGCAGCACCCGACAGGGGGAAAACACCGGGGAGCTGTTTTTT.